This TCR beta chain was captured in a study of OX40 agonist ivuxolimab in advanced cancers. Trimming removed 2 bases at V and 6 bases at J, with 10 bases between. Germline V lookup: CDR1 MNHNY, CDR2 SVGAGI (reference sequence). CDR3 length: 13 residues. Some clones are missing from TCRdb's copy, which holds only in-frame ones; the method was immunoSEQ multiplex PCR. This sample has more than 45,000 clones, with roughly 82% found just once. Sequencing was performed on CD4+ or CD8+ T cells sorted from blood, taken in a trial of the OX40 agonist ivuxolimab. This receptor was identified in an adult with an advanced solid tumor such as melanoma, head and neck, liver or kidney cancer. The V and J genes are TRBV6-6 and TRBJ1-2; D gene unclear. The CDR3 protein is CASSYSGGDGYTF. The CDR3 DNA follows: TGTGCCAGCAGTTACAGCGGCGGTGATGGCTACACCTTC.